The rows below give T cell receptor beta chains drawn from one sample of a study of shared clonotypes between healthy human individuals. Generated by immunoSEQ multiplex PCR, the TCRdb table keeps only in-frame clones and is missing some. The data hold fewer than 3 million clones, with 85% to 95% observed a single time. The sample comprised naive CD4+ T cells from PBMCs. Source of these receptors: a man between 18 and 29 years old in good health. Some clones in this sample may be carry-over from other donors' samples. CDR3s include the opening cysteine and the closing phenylalanine or tryptophan. The D gene is left open where the match is weak. Expanded clones are given a class, and other clones once, few, many or no size at all.

>TRBJ1-4|NA|NA|TRBV29-1
TGCAGCGTGACCGGGACGAGTGAAAAACTGTTTTTT
CSVTGTSEKLFF
>TRBJ2-7|NA|NA|TRBV7-9
TGTGCCAGCAGCCCCCTGTACGAGCAGTACTTC
CASSPLYEQYF
>TRBJ2-5|NA|NA|TRBV5-1
TGCGCCAGCAGCTTGTCCTCCAGGGAGGAGGAGACCCAGTACTTC
CASSLSSREEETQYF
>TRBJ1-4|NA|TRBD1|TRBV6-6
TGTGCCAGCAGTCAGACAGGGGATGAAAAACTGTTTTTT
CASSQTGDEKLFF
>TRBJ2-5|NA|TRBD2|TRBV7-2
TGTGCCAGCAGCAGGGGTCTAGCGGGAGGGGAGACCCAGTACTTC
CASSRGLAGGETQYF
>TRBJ2-7|NA|TRBD2|TRBV9
TGTGCCAGCAGCCCATTTGGGGCTAGCGGGAGGTACGAGCAGTACTTC
CASSPFGASGRYEQYF
>TRBJ1-2|NA|NA|TRBV28
TGTGCCAGCAGTTTAGGGGGCTCCCCGAACTATGGCTACACCTTC
CASSLGGSPNYGYTF
>TRBJ2-5|NA|NA|TRBV2
TGTGCCAGCACCCGCCTCGGCAGAACCCAGTACTTC
CASTRLGRTQYF
>TRBJ1-3|few|NA|TRBV6-5
TGTGCCAGCACCTCCTCTGGAAACACCATATATTTT
CASTSSGNTIYF
>TRBJ2-7|NA|NA|TRBV5-1
TGCGCCAGCACCCCCCACTCGGACAGCACCTACGAGCAGTACTTC
CASTPHSDSTYEQYF
>TRBJ1-2|NA|TRBD1|TRBV6-5
TGTGCCAGCAGTCATCAACAGGGGGTGGACTATGGCTACACCTTC
CASSHQQGVDYGYTF
>TRBJ2-3|NA|NA|TRBV11-2
TGTGCCAGCAGCTTAGATGGGGGAGGCGGCACAGATACGCAGTATTTT
CASSLDGGGGTDTQYF
>TRBJ1-1|once|TRBD1|TRBV5-1
TGCGCCAGCAGCTCCCCGGGGGGACAGATGATATCTGAAGCTTTCTTT
CASSSPGGQMISEAFF
>TRBJ2-2|NA|NA|TRBV7-2
TGTGCCAGCATGCAGGCACCTAACACCGGGGAGCTGTTTTTT
CASMQAPNTGELFF
>TRBJ2-7|NA|TRBD2|TRBV7-9
TGTGCCAGCAGCCCAACTAGCGGGAGGGCCCGAGGGTACGAGCAGTACTTC
CASSPTSGRARGYEQYF
>TRBJ2-7|NA|TRBD1|TRBV29-1
TGCAGCGTCGTGGGACAGGGGGGGTGGTACTTC
CSVVGQGGWYF
>TRBJ1-1|NA|NA|TRBV30
TGTGCCTGGAGTGTACTTAGGGTCTATCACACTGAAGCTTTCTTT
CAWSVLRVYHTEAFF
>TRBJ2-2|NA|NA|TRBV6-4
TGTGCCAGCAGTGACCACGCGAGAGCGAACACCGGGGAGCTGTTTTTT
CASSDHARANTGELFF
>TRBJ2-7|NA|TRBD2|TRBV4-1
TGCGCCAGCAGCCAAGCTCTAACTAGCGGGAGTACGTACGAGCAGTACTTC
CASSQALTSGSTYEQYF
>TRBJ2-5|NA|TRBD1|TRBV28
TGTGCCAGCAGCTCCAACCCCGGGACAGGGCCTTTCGAGACCCAGTACTTC
CASSSNPGTGPFETQYF
>TRBJ2-7|NA|NA|TRBV9
TGTGCCAGCAGCGGGCAGGGGAGCGAGCAGTACTTC
CASSGQGSEQYF
>TRBJ2-6|NA|NA|TRBV7-9
TGTGCCAGCAGGGGGCCCGCCAGGGGCAAAAGCTCTGGGGCCAACGTCCTGACTTTC
CASRGPARGKSSGANVLTF
>TRBJ2-5|NA|NA|TRBV11-2
TGTGCCAGCAGTACCAGGGGTAGGGAGACCCAGTACTTC
CASSTRGRETQYF
>TRBJ2-1|NA|NA|TRBV5-4
TGTGCCAGCAGCTTTTTTGACGTCGGGAGTAAGTACAATGAGCAGTTCTTC
CASSFFDVGSKYNEQFF
>TRBJ1-1|NA|NA|TRBV6-1
TGTGCCAGCTGGTGGGGGGGGAGACAGGAAGCTTTCTTT
CASWWGGRQEAFF
>TRBJ2-1|NA|TRBD2|TRBV5-6
TGTGCCAGCAGCTTGGAGCGTACTAGCGGGAAATATGACTATGAGCAGTTCTTC
CASSLERTSGKYDYEQFF
>TRBJ1-4|NA|NA|TRBV5-4
TGTGCCAGCAGCTTGAGGCCTGCAACTAATGAAAAACTGTTTTTT
CASSLRPATNEKLFF
>TRBJ2-5|NA|NA|TRBV7-9
TGTGCCAGCAGCTTAATGGGCGGAGAAGAGACCCAGTACTTC
CASSLMGGEETQYF
>TRBJ2-7|NA|NA|TRBV10-3
TGTGCCATTAGTGAAACAGGGAACGAGCAGTACTTC
CAISETGNEQYF
>TRBJ1-2|NA|TRBD1|TRBV4-1
TGCGCCAGCAGCCAATCACCTCCCGCTGACAGGGCCTATGGCTACACCTTC
CASSQSPPADRAYGYTF
>TRBJ1-5|NA|NA|TRBV30
TGTGCCTGGAGTGTACGGGGAGATCAGCCCCAGCATTTT
CAWSVRGDQPQHF
>TRBJ2-3|NA|NA|TRBV11-2
TGTGCCAGCAGCTTAGGCGGGGAGACAGATACGCAGTATTTT
CASSLGGETDTQYF
>TRBJ2-1|NA|NA|TRBV7-7
TGTGCCAGCAGCCCCACAGGGGGGGATTACAATGAGCAGTTCTTC
CASSPTGGDYNEQFF
>TRBJ2-3|NA|NA|TRBV6-5
TGTGCCAGCAGTTACTCAGGGAACACAGACACAGATACGCAGTATTTT
CASSYSGNTDTDTQYF
>TRBJ2-1|NA|NA|TRBV6-1
TGTGCCAGCCGGGTACCCCCAAATGAGCAGTTCTTC
CASRVPPNEQFF
>TRBJ2-7|NA|NA|TRBV18
TGTGCCAGCTCACCACGGGAAGACCTGAGAGGGGAGCAGTACTTC
CASSPREDLRGEQYF
>TRBJ1-1|NA|NA|TRBV10-3
TGTGCCATCAGTGACCCGGGACGGGGGAACACTGAAGCTTTCTTT
CAISDPGRGNTEAFF
>TRBJ2-3|NA|TRBD1|TRBV29-1
TGCAGCGCAGGGGGCGCAAGCACAGATACGCAGTATTTT
CSAGGASTDTQYF